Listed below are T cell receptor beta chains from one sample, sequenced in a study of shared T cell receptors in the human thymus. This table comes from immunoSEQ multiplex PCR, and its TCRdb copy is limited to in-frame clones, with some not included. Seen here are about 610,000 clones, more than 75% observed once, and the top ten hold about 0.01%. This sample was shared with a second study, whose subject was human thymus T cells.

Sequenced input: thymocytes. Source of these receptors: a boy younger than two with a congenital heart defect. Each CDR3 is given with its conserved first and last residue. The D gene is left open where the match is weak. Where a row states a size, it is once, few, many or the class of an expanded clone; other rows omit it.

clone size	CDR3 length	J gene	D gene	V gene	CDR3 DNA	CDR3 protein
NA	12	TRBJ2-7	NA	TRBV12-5	TGTGCTAGTGGTTTGGTGAGTTACGAGCAGTACTTC	CASGLVSYEQYF
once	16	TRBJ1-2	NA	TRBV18	TGTGCCAGCTCCCCCCCAGTCGAGGACAAGAACTATGGCTACACCTTC	CASSPPVEDKNYGYTF
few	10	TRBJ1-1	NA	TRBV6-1	TGTGCCAGCTACAGCCAGGGAGCTTTCTTT	CASYSQGAFF
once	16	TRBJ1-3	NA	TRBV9	TGTGCCAGCAGCGTAGATGGGCGCACCTCTGGAAACACCATATATTTT	CASSVDGRTSGNTIYF
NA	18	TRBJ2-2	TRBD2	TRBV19	TGTGCCAGTACCCTTAGGCTAGCGGGAGGTCTAAAGGTCGGGGAGCTGTTTTTT	CASTLRLAGGLKVGELFF
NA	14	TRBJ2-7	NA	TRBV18	TGTGCCAGCTCACCCCTCCCACAGATATACGAGCAGTACTTC	CASSPLPQIYEQYF
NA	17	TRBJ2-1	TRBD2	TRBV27	TGTGCCAGCAGTTGGGGGTCTCGCGGGAGACCATACAATGAGCAGTTCTTC	CASSWGSRGRPYNEQFF
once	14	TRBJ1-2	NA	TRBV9	TGTGCCAGCAACCCTCAGACAGAATACGGTGGCTACACCTTC	CASNPQTEYGGYTF
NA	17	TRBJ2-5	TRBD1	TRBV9	TGTGCCAGCAGCGTAGCTACGGGACAGGGAGAGACGGAGACCCAGTACTTC	CASSVATGQGETETQYF
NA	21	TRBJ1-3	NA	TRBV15	TGTGCCACCAGCAGAGTCACCCGCGGGGCAGGGTGGAGAGGCTCTGGAAACACCATATATTTT	CATSRVTRGAGWRGSGNTIYF
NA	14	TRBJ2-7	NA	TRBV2	TGTGCCAGCACGGGGGTCGACGTGGGCTACGAGCAGTACTTC	CASTGVDVGYEQYF
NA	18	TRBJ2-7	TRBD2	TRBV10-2	TGCGCCAGCAGTGAGAGGACTAGCGGGAAAAAACGGCGGTACGAGCAGTACTTC	CASSERTSGKKRRYEQYF
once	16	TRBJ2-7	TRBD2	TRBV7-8	TGTGCCAGCAGCCCGATCCTGACTAGCACGGGCTACGAGCAGTACTTC	CASSPILTSTGYEQYF
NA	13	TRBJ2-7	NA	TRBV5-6	TGTGCCAGCAGCTTGCGAGTCCCCTACGAGCAGTACTTC	CASSLRVPYEQYF
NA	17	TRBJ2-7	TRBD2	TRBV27	TGTGCCAGCAGTTATGGAACTAGCGGGAGGAGATACTACGAGCAGTACTTC	CASSYGTSGRRYYEQYF
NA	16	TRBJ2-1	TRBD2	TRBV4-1	TGCGCCAGCAGCCAAGGGGGGGGACTAGCGGGCAATGAGCAGTTCTTC	CASSQGGGLAGNEQFF
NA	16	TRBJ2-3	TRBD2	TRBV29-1	TGCAGCGTTGAAGATCGAACGGGAGGGAGAACAGATACGCAGTATTTT	CSVEDRTGGRTDTQYF
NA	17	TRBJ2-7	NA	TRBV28	TGTGCCAGCAGTCCCGACACCCACAGGCCCCAGAGTTACGAGCAGTACTTC	CASSPDTHRPQSYEQYF
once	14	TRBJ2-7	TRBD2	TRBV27	TGTGCCAGCAGTTTCTCGGGGGGCTCCTACGAGCAGTACTTC	CASSFSGGSYEQYF
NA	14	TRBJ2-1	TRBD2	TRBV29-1	TGCAGCGCCCGGGCTAGCGGAGCTTACAATGAGCAGTTCTTC	CSARASGAYNEQFF
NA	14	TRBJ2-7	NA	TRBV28	TGTGCCAGCAGTTTATGGACAGGGGAGGGTCTGCAGTACTTC	CASSLWTGEGLQYF
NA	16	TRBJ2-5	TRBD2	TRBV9	TGTGCCAGCAGCCCAGGGGCCCTACTAGCGGAAGAGACCCAGTACTTC	CASSPGALLAEETQYF